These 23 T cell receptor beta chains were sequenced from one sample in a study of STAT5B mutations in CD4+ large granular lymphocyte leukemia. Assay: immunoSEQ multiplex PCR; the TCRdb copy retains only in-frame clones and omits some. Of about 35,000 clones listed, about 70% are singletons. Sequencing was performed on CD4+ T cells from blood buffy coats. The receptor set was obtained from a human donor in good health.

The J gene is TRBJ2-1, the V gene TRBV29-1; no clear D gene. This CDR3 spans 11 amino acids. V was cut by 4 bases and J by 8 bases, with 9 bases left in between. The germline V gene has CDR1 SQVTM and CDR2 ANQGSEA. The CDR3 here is CSVVSAYEQFF. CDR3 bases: TGCAGCGTTGTATCAGCATATGAGCAGTTCTTC.

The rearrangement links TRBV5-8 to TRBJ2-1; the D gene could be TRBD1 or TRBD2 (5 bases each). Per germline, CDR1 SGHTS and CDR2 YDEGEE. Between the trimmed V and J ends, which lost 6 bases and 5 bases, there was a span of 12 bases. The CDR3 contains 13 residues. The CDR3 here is CASTSGPNNEQFF. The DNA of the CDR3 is TGTGCCAGCACCTCGGGACCGAACAATGAGCAGTTCTTC.

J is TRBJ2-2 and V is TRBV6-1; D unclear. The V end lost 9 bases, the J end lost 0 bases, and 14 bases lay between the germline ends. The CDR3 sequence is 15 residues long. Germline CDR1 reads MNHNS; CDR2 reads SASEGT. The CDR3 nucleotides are TGTGCCAGTCTTAACGGAGTAGCGAACACCGGGGAGCTGTTTTTT. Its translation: CASLNGVANTGELFF.

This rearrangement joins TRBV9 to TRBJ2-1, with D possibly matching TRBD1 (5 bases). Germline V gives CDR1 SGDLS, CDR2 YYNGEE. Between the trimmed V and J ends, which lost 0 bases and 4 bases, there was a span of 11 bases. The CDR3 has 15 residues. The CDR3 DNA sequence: TGTGCCAGCAGCGTAGGTAGGGGCGGTTACAATGAGCAGTTCTTC. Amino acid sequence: CASSVGRGGYNEQFF.

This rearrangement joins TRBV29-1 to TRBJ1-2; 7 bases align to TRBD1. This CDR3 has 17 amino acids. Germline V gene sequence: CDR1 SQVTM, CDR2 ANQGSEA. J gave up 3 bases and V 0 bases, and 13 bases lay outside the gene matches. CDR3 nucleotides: TGCAGCGTTGAAGATAGAAACCGGGACAGCGAGTACTATGGCTACACCTTC. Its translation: CSVEDRNRDSEYYGYTF. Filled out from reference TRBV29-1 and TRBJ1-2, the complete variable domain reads SAVISQKPSRDICQRGTSLTIQCQVDSQVTMMFWYRQQPGQSLTLIATANQGSEATYESGFVIDKFPISRPNLTFSTLTVSNMSPEDSSIYLCSVEDRNRDSEYYGYTFGSGTRLTVV.

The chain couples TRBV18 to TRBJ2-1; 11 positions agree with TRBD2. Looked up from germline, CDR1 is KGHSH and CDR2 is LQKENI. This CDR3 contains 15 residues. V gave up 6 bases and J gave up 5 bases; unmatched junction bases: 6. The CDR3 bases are TGTGCCAGCTCCTCTCTAGCGGGAGGAGACAATGAGCAGTTCTTC. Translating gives CASSSLAGGDNEQFF. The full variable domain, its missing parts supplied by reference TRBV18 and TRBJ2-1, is NAGVMQNPRHLVRRRGQEARLRCSPMKGHSHVYWYRQLPEEGLKFMVYLQKENIIDESGMPKERFSAEFPKEGPSILRIQQVVRGDSAAYFCASSSLAGGDNEQFFGPGTRLTVL.

CDR3 protein: CASSPSAGGQGNQPQHF. CDR3 nucleotide sequence: TGTGCCAGCAGCCCAAGCGCGGGGGGACAGGGAAATCAGCCCCAGCATTTT. The V gene is TRBV7-9, the J gene TRBJ1-5, with 9 bases that match TRBD1. Trimming at V came to 5 bases and at J to 4 bases, leaving 12 bases not matched to a gene. CDR3 size: 17 residues. The germline V gene encodes CDR1 SEHNR and CDR2 FQNEAQ (reference sequence).

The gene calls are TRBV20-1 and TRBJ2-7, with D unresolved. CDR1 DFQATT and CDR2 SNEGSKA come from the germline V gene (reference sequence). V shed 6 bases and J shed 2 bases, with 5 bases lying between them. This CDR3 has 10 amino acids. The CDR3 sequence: CSAGPYEQYF. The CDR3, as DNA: TGCAGTGCCGGGCCCTACGAGCAGTACTTC.

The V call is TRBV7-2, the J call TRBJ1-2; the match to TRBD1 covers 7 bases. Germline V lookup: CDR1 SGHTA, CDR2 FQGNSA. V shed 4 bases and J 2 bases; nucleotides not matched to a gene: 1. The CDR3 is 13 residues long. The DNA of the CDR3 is TGTGCCAGCAGCTGGGGACAGAACTATGGCTACACCTTC. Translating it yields CASSWGQNYGYTF.

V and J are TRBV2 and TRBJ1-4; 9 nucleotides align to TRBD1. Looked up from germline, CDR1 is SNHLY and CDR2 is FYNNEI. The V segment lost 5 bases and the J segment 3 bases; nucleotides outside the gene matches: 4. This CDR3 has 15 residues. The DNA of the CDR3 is TGTGCCAGCAGTACCGGGACAGGGTCTAATGAAAAACTGTTTTTT. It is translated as CASSTGTGSNEKLFF.

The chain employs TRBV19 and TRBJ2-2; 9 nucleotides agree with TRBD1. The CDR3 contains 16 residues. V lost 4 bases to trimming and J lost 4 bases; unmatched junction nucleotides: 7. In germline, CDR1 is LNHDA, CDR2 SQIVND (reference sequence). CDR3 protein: CASSTQQGAGTGELFF. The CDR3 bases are TGTGCCAGTAGTACCCAACAGGGGGCGGGCACCGGGGAGCTGTTTTTT. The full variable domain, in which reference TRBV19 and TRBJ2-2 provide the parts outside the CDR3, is DGGITQSPKYLFRKEGQNVTLSCEQNLNHDAMYWYRQDPGQGLRLIYYSQIVNDFQKGDIAEGYSVSREKKESFPLTVTSAQKNPTAFYLCASSTQQGAGTGELFFGEGSRLTVL.

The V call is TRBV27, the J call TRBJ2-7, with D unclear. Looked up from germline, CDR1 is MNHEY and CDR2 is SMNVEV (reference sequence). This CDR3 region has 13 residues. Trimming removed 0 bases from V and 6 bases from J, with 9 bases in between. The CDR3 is CASSLSRSSEQYF. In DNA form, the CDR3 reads TGTGCCAGCAGTTTATCGCGTAGCAGCGAGCAGTACTTC.

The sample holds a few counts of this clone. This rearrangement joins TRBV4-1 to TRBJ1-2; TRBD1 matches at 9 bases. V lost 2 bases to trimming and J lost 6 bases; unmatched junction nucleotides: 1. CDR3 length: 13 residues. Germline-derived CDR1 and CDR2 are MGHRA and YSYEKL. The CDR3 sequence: CASSQRQGDGYTF. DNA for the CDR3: TGCGCCAGCAGCCAACGACAGGGGGATGGCTACACCTTC.

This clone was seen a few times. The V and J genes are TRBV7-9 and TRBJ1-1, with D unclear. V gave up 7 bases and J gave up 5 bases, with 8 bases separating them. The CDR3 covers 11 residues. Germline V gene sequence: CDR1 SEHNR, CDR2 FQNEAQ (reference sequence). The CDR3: CASKGGTEAFF. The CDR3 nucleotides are TGTGCCAGCAAGGGAGGAACTGAAGCTTTCTTT.

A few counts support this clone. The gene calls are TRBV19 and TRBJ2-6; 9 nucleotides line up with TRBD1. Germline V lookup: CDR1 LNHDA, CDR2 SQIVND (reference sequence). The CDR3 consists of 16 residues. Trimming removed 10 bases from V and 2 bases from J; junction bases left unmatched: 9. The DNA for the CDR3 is TGTGCCACTTGGGGACAGGGACATCCTGGGGCCAACGTCCTGACTTTC. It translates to CATWGQGHPGANVLTF. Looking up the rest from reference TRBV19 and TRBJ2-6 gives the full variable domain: DGGITQSPKYLFRKEGQNVTLSCEQNLNHDAMYWYRQDPGQGLRLIYYSQIVNDFQKGDIAEGYSVSREKKESFPLTVTSAQKNPTAFYLCATWGQGHPGANVLTFGAGSRLTVL.

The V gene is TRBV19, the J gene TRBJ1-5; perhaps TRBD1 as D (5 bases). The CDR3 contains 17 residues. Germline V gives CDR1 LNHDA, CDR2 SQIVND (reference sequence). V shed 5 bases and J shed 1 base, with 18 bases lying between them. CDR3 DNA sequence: TGTGCCAGTAGTTCCCCGGGGGGAATTGCGAGCAATCAGCCCCAGCATTTT. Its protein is CASSSPGGIASNQPQHF.

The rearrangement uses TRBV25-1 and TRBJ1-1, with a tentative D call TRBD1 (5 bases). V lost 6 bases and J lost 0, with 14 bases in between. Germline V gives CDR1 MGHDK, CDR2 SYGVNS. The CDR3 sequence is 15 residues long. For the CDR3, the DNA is TGTGCCAGCAGAAGGCGGGGCAGCATGAACACTGAAGCTTTCTTT. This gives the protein CASRRRGSMNTEAFF.

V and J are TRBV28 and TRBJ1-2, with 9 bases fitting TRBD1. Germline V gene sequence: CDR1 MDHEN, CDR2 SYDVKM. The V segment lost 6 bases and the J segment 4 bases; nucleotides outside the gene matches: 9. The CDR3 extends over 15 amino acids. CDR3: CASRSGTGITYGYTF. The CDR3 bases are TGTGCCAGCAGGTCCGGGACAGGGATTACCTATGGCTACACCTTC.

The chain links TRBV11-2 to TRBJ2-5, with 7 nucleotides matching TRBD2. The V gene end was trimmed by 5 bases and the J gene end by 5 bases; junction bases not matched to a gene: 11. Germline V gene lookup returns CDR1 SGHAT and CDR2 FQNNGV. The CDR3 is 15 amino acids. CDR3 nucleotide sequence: TGTGCCAGCAGCCACTATACTAGCGCTGGGGAGACCCAGTACTTC. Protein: CASSHYTSAGETQYF.

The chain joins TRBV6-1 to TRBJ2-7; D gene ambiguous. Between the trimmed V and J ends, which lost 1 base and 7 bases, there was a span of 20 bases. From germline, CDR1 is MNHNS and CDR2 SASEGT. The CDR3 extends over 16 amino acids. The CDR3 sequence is CASSEGGFPRRYEQYF. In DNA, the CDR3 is TGTGCCAGCAGTGAAGGAGGATTCCCTCGAAGGTATGAGCAGTACTTC.

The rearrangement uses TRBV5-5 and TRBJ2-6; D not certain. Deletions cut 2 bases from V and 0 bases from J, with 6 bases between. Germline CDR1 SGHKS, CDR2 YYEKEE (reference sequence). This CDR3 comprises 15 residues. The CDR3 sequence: CASSFRGSGANVLTF. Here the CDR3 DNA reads TGTGCCAGCAGCTTTCGCGGCTCTGGGGCCAACGTCCTGACTTTC.

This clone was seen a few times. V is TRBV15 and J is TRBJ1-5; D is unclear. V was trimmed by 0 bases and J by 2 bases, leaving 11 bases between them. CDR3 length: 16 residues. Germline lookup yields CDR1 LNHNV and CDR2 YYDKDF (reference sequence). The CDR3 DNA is TGTGCCACCAGCAGAGATAGTCAATATGGCAATCAGCCCCAGCATTTT. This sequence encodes CATSRDSQYGNQPQHF.

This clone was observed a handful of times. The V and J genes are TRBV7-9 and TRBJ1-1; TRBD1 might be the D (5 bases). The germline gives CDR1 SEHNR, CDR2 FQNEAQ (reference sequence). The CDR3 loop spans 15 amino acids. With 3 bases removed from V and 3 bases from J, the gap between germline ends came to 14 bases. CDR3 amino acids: CASSFPPGADTEAFF. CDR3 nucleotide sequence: TGTGCCAGCAGCTTCCCGCCTGGGGCAGACACTGAAGCTTTCTTT.